This T cell receptor (beta chain) was identified during a study of identical twins. General study results and limits: Weaker excess sharing between twins was seen in beta out-of-frame sequences. Conclusions came from cross-sectional statistical analysis, not from following the same donors.

Template switching supplied a universal primer site; unique molecular identifiers were carried on the cDNA. MiXCR was run by TCRdb on the 5' RACE reads, yielding one entry per CDR3 protein. This table holds some 630,000 distinct CDR3 sequences, 7.1% found once. The germline V gene encodes CDR1 SQVTM and CDR2 ANQGSEA. The CDR3 has 13 amino acids. The V end was cut by 4 bases, the J end by 3 bases, with 13 bases between. As for this clonotype: The antigen is unknown.

This same sample was also part of a study on yellow fever vaccine responses in identical twins.

The chain carries TRBV29-1 and TRBJ2-7; D may be TRBD1 or TRBD2 (5 bases each). The receptor was derived from a woman under 30 in good health. Sequencing was carried out using PBMCs. The CDR3 region has the DNA TGCAGCGTTGGGGTGGGGGTTATCTACGAGCAGTACTTC. It yields the protein CSVGVGVIYEQYF.